The 7 T cell receptor beta chains listed next were all sequenced from one sample in a study of T-cell memory formation after mild COVID-19. TCRdb ran MiXCR on the 5' RACE reads and lists one entry per CDR3 protein. The sample consists of around 200,000 distinct CDR3 sequences, approximately 17% of them appearing once. The sample comprised PBMCs or a T cell subset sorted from them (not recorded which). These receptors were taken from a man younger than 35 who had mild COVID-19 (a few samples of this study predate the infection). Cell type and time point are not known.

The chain has TRBV10-3 and TRBJ1-1; possibly TRBD1 for D (6 bases). The V gene's germline CDR1 is ENHRY and CDR2 SYGVKD. V lost 6 bases, J lost 1 base, and 18 bases lay in between. The CDR3 covers 16 residues. This CDR3 reads CAIRENLGHANTEAFF. In nucleotides, the CDR3 is TGTGCCATCAGGGAAAACCTGGGACACGCGAACACTGAAGCTTTCTTT.

This clonotype was detected a few times. The chain links TRBV7-2 to TRBJ1-1; D remains ambiguous. With 4 bases removed from V and 10 bases from J, the gap between germline ends came to 16 bases. The germline CDR1 and CDR2 sequences are SGHTA and FQGNSA. There are 13 residues in the CDR3. The CDR3 bases are TGTGCCAGCAGCTCCCTTTTTGGGCAAAGAGCTTTCTTT. Translation gives CASSSLFGQRAFF.

The chain couples TRBV7-3 to TRBJ2-1; the match to TRBD1 covers 7 bases. The V segment lost 5 bases and the J segment 3 bases; nucleotides outside the gene matches: 7. Germline CDR1 is SGHTA and CDR2 is FQGTGA. The CDR3 is made up of 15 amino acids. CDR3 residues: CASSPGQRFYNEQFF. The CDR3 DNA reads as TGTGCCAGCAGCCCGGGACAGAGATTCTACAATGAGCAGTTCTTC.

This clonotype occurred many times. The chain employs TRBV7-2 and TRBJ2-2; 11 nucleotides align to TRBD2. CDR3 size: 16 residues. Looked up from germline, CDR1 is SGHTA and CDR2 is FQGNSA. Trimming removed 3 bases from V and 4 bases from J; junction bases left unmatched: 4. The CDR3 coding sequence is TGTGCCAGCAGCTTTAGCGGGGGGGCCGGCACCGGGGAGCTGTTTTTT. Its translation is CASSFSGGAGTGELFF.

The chain recombines TRBV4-3 with TRBJ1-3, with unresolved D. Looked up from germline, CDR1 is LGHNA and CDR2 is YSLEER. The CDR3 consists of 16 residues. V was shortened by 3 bases and J by 0 bases, with 12 bases between the two germline ends. The CDR3 DNA is TGCGCCAGCAGCCAGGGCCACAGATACTCTGGAAACACCATATATTTT. The encoded protein is CASSQGHRYSGNTIYF.

This chain links TRBV27 with TRBJ1-5, with 7 bases that match TRBD1. The germline CDR1 and CDR2 sequences are MNHEY and SMNVEV (reference sequence). The length of the CDR3 is 16 residues. The V and J ends lost 5 bases and 4 bases, in that order; junction bases with no gene match: 11. The DNA for the CDR3 is TGTGCCAGCAGTACCAGAGGACAGGTCCGGAATCAGCCCCAGCATTTT. It encodes CASSTRGQVRNQPQHF.

Only a few counts were recorded for this clonotype. V is TRBV5-1 and J is TRBJ2-3; no firm D call. The CDR3 is 12 residues long. Germline V gives CDR1 SGHRS, CDR2 YFSETQ. V lost 4 bases and J 6 bases, leaving 9 bases between the germline ends. CDR3: CASSPDMDTQYF. CDR3 nucleotide sequence: TGCGCCAGCAGCCCGGATATGGATACGCAGTATTTT.